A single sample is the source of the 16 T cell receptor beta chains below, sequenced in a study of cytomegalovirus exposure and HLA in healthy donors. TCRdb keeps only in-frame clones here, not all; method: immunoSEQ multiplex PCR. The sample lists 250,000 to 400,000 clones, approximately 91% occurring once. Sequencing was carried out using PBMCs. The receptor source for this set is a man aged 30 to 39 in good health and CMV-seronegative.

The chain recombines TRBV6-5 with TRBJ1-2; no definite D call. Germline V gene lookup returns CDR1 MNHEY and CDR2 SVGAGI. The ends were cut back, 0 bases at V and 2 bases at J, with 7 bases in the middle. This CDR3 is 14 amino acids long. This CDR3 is CASSYSSGNYGYTF. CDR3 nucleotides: TGTGCCAGCAGTTACTCATCGGGGAACTATGGCTACACCTTC.

The DNA of the CDR3 is TGTGCCAGCAGATCAGGGGGGGAGACCCAGTACTTC. The encoded protein is CASRSGGETQYF. The J gene is TRBJ2-5, the V gene TRBV6-5; D might be TRBD1 (7 bases). Trimming pared 6 bases from V and 5 bases from J, leaving 10 bases between. In germline, CDR1 is MNHEY, CDR2 SVGAGI. The CDR3 is made up of 12 amino acids.

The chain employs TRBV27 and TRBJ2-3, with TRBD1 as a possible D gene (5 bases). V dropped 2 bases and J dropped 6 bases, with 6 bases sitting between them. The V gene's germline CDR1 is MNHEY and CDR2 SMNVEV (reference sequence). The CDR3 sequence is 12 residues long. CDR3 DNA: TGTGCCAGCAGTTTAAGGGGCGATACGCAGTATTTT. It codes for CASSLRGDTQYF.

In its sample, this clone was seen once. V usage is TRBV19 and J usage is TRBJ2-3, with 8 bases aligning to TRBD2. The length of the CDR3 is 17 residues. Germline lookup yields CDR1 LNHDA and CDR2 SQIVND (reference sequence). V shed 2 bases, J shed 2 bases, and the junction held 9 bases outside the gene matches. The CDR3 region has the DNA TGTGCCAGTAGTATAATGGTGTTCGGGGGGGCCACAGATACGCAGTATTTT. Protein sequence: CASSIMVFGGATDTQYF.

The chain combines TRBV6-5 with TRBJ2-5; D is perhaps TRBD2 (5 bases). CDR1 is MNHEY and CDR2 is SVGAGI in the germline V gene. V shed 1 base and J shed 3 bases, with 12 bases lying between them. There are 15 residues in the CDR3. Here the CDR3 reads CASSYCWVAKETQYF. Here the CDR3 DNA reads TGTGCCAGCAGTTACTGCTGGGTAGCGAAAGAGACCCAGTACTTC.

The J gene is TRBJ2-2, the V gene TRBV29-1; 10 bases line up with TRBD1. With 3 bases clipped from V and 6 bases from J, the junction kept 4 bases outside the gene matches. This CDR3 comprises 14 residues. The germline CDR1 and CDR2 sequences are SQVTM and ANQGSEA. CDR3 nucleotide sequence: TGCAGCGTTGATAAAGGACAGGGGGCCGGGGAGCTGTTTTTT. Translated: CSVDKGQGAGELFF.

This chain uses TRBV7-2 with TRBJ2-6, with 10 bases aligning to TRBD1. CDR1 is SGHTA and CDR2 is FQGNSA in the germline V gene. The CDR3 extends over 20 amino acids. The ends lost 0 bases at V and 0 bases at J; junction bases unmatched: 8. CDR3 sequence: CASSLAPGQGTNSGANVLTF. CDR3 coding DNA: TGTGCCAGCAGCTTAGCGCCGGGACAGGGGACCAACTCTGGGGCCAACGTCCTGACTTTC.

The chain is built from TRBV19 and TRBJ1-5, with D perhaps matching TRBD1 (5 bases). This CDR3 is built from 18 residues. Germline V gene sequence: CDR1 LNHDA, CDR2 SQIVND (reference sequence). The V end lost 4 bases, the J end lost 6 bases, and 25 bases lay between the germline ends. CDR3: CASSSRGTPLRPFQPQHF. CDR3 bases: TGTGCCAGTAGTAGTAGGGGCACCCCGCTTAGGCCGTTTCAGCCCCAGCATTTT.

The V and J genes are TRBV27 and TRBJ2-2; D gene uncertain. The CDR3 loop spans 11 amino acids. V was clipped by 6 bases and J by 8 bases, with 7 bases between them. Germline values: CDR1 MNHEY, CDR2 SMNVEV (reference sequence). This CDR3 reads CASSEFGELFF. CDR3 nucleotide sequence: TGTGCCAGCAGCGAGTTTGGGGAGCTGTTTTTT.

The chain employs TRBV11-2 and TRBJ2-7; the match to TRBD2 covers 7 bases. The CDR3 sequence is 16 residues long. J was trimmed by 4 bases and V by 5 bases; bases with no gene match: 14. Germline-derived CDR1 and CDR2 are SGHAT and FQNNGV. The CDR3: CASSLTPGGSGYEQYF. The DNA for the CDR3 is TGTGCCAGCAGCCTGACCCCGGGCGGGAGCGGATACGAGCAGTACTTC.

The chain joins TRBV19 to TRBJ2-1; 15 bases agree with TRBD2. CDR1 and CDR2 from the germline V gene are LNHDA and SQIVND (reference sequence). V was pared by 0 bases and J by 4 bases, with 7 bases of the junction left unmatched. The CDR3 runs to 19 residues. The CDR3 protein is CASSIDSGTSGGRYNEQFF. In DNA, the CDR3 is TGTGCCAGTAGTATAGATAGCGGGACTAGCGGGGGGCGTTACAATGAGCAGTTCTTC.

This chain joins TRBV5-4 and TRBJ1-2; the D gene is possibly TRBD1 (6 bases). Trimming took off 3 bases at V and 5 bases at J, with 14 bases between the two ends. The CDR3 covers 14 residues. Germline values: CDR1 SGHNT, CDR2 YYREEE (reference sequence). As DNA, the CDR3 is TGTGCCAGCAGCTGGGCAGGGGATCGGTATGGCTACACCTTC. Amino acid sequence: CASSWAGDRYGYTF.

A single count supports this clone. CDR3 residues: CASSYSSGTAEAFF. The DNA for the CDR3 is TGTGCCAGCAGTTACTCTTCAGGGACAGCTGAAGCTTTCTTT. The chain recombines TRBV6-5 with TRBJ1-1; 7 nucleotides align to TRBD1. This CDR3 is 14 amino acids long. The germline V gene encodes CDR1 MNHEY and CDR2 SVGAGI. Unmatched junction bases numbered 4, after V lost 0 bases and J lost 6 bases.

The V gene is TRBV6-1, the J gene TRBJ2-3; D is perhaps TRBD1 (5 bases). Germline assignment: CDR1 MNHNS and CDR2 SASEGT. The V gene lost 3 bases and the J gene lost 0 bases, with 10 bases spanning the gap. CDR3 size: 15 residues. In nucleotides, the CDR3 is TGTGCCAGCAGTGAGCAGGGCTCCAGCACAGATACGCAGTATTTT. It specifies CASSEQGSSTDTQYF.

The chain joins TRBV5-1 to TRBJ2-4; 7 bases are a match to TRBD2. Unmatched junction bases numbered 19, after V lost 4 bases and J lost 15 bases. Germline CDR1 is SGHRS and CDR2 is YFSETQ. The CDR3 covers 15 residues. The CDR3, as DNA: TGCGCCAGCAGCCCCCGCGCCGCGGGGGACCCTAAAGCGTACTTC. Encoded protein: CASSPRAAGDPKAYF. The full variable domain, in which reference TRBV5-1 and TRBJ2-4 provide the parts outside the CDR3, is KAGVTQTPRYLIKTRGQQVTLSCSPISGHRSVSWYQQTPGQGLQFLFEYFSETQRNKGNFPGRFSGRQFSNSRSEMNVSTLELGDSALYLCASSPRAAGDPKAYFGAGTRLSVL.

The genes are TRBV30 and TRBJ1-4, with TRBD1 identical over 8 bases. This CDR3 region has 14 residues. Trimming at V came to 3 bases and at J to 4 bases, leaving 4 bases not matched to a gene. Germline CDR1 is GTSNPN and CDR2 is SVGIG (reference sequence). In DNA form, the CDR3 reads TGTGCCTGGAGGTGGACAGGGAATAATGAAAAACTGTTTTTT. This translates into CAWRWTGNNEKLFF.